These 17 T cell receptor beta chains came from one sample sequenced in a study of cytomegalovirus exposure and HLA in healthy donors (dated by TCRdb to 2016 to 2017). Library preparation used the immunoSEQ multiplex PCR assay. The multiplex PCR relied on a mix of 60 forward primers for TCR Vbeta segments and 13 reverse primers for TCR Jbeta segments. TCRdb took this table from immuneACCESS and kept in-frame rearrangements with V and J called. Such tables lack part of the clones; where checked against another copy, unresolved V genes explain under half of the gap, and the rest is unexplained. Across this sample there are some 140,000 clones, with 70% to 80% seen only once. The leading ten clones occupy roughly 6.8% of the sample. Sequenced: PBMCs. The receptors derive from a man aged 35-49 years in good health and CMV-seropositive.

The chain has TRBV6-1 and TRBJ2-5; perhaps TRBD2 as D (5 bases). CDR1 and CDR2 from the germline V gene are MNHNS and SASEGT. This CDR3 region has 16 residues. V lost 4 bases and J 1 base, leaving 16 bases between the germline ends. The CDR3 reads CASSARMAGLQETQYF. For the CDR3, the DNA is TGTGCCAGCAGTGCAAGGATGGCGGGCCTCCAAGAGACCCAGTACTTC.

This chain connects TRBV10-3 to TRBJ2-7, with TRBD2 matching 8 bases. From germline, CDR1 is ENHRY and CDR2 SYGVKD. V was pared by 6 bases and J by 5 bases, with 9 bases of the junction left unmatched. CDR3 length: 14 residues. The CDR3: CAIRPGLGSDEQYF. The CDR3 bases are TGTGCCATCAGGCCGGGACTAGGTAGCGACGAGCAGTACTTC.

The V call is TRBV18, the J call TRBJ2-1, with a possible D match to TRBD2 (6 bases). Germline loops: CDR1 KGHSH, CDR2 LQKENI. V gave up 3 bases and J gave up 5 bases, with 11 bases separating them. The CDR3 has 14 amino acids. The CDR3 loop reads CASSPLAGNNEQFF. The CDR3 DNA reads as TGTGCCAGCTCACCTCTCGCGGGGAACAATGAGCAGTTCTTC. Full variable domain (remainder filled in from reference TRBV18 and TRBJ2-1): NAGVMQNPRHLVRRRGQEARLRCSPMKGHSHVYWYRQLPEEGLKFMVYLQKENIIDESGMPKERFSAEFPKEGPSILRIQQVVRGDSAAYFCASSPLAGNNEQFFGPGTRLTVL.

The CDR3 sequence: CASSVAGSVYSPLHF. The DNA for the CDR3 is TGTGCCAGCAGCGTAGCCGGTTCTGTTTATTCACCCCTCCACTTT. This rearrangement joins TRBV9 to TRBJ1-6; D remains ambiguous. The germline V gene has CDR1 SGDLS and CDR2 YYNGEE. This CDR3 spans 15 amino acids. Trimming took 0 bases from V and 8 from J, leaving 12 bases between them.

J is TRBJ2-1 and V is TRBV27; D is ambiguous. Germline values: CDR1 MNHEY, CDR2 SMNVEV (reference sequence). The CDR3 length is 15 residues. The V end lost 5 bases, the J end lost 2 bases, and 13 bases lay between the germline ends. CDR3 sequence (DNA): TGTGCCAGCAGTCTTCTACAGCCTCCCTACAATGAGCAGTTCTTC. Translation gives CASSLLQPPYNEQFF.

This chain links TRBV12-5 with TRBJ2-7, with TRBD1 identical over 12 bases. This CDR3 spans 14 amino acids. V lost 6 bases and J lost 7; bases outside the gene matches: 7. The V gene's germline CDR1 is LGHNT and CDR2 FRNRAP. The CDR3 region has the DNA TGTGCTAGTGGGCCGGGACAGGGGGCACAGGAGCAGTACTTC. This sequence encodes CASGPGQGAQEQYF. Together with reference TRBV12-5 and TRBJ2-7, the CDR3 gives the full variable domain: DARVTQTPRHKVTEMGQEVTMRCQPILGHNTVFWYRQTMMQGLELLAYFRNRAPLDDSGMPKDRFSAEMPDATLATLKIQPSEPRDSAVYFCASGPGQGAQEQYFGPGTRLTVT.

CDR3 sequence reads: CASSFWGQGDGEQFF. The CDR3 DNA reads TGTGCCAGCAGTTTTTGGGGACAGGGTGATGGTGAGCAGTTCTTC. The chain has TRBV27 and TRBJ2-1; 9 positions agree with TRBD1. Germline V gives CDR1 MNHEY, CDR2 SMNVEV (reference sequence). The CDR3 totals 15 residues. V shed 3 bases, J shed 9 bases, and the junction held 9 bases outside the gene matches.

CDR3 nucleotide sequence: TGTGCCAGCTCACCACCGAGGTTTGCGGTAAACACCGGGGAGCTGTTTTTT. This translates into CASSPPRFAVNTGELFF. The rearrangement links TRBV18 to TRBJ2-2; D not resolved. Germline CDR1 and CDR2: KGHSH and LQKENI. V gave up 0 bases and J gave up 2 bases, with 13 bases separating them. The CDR3 contains 17 residues.

This sequence joins TRBV27 and TRBJ2-3; no clear D gene. Germline CDR1 is MNHEY and CDR2 is SMNVEV (reference sequence). This CDR3 contains 13 residues. V lost 2 bases and J lost 7, with 10 bases in between. CDR3 in amino acids: CASSLGPSYTQYF. For the CDR3, the DNA is TGTGCCAGCAGTTTAGGGCCCTCCTATACGCAGTATTTT.

This clone showed up just a few times. The J gene is TRBJ1-6, the V gene TRBV7-9; TRBD1 might be the D (5 bases). The CDR3 extends over 16 amino acids. Germline assignment: CDR1 SEHNR and CDR2 FQNEAQ (reference sequence). Deletions cut 3 bases from V and 9 bases from J, with 18 bases between. CDR3 in amino acids: CASSLDTLMHTSPLHF. In DNA, the CDR3 is TGTGCCAGCAGCTTGGACACATTAATGCACACTTCACCCCTCCACTTT.

The genes are TRBV18 and TRBJ2-3, with D uncertain. Germline V lookup: CDR1 KGHSH, CDR2 LQKENI. The CDR3 consists of 15 residues. V was shortened by 1 base and J by 2 bases, with 10 bases between the two germline ends. This CDR3 reads CASSPRTINTDTQYF. In DNA form, the CDR3 reads TGTGCCAGCTCACCACGAACTATCAACACAGATACGCAGTATTTT.

This clone has just a few counts. This chain links TRBV11-2 with TRBJ1-3, with 7 bases identical to TRBD1. V was pared by 5 bases and J by 2 bases, with 6 bases of the junction left unmatched. The germline V gene has CDR1 SGHAT and CDR2 FQNNGV. There are 15 residues in the CDR3. CDR3 nucleotide sequence: TGTGCCAGCAGCCCGGGGACAGACCCTGGAAACACCATATATTTT. Residues: CASSPGTDPGNTIYF.

V gene TRBV25-1 combines with J gene TRBJ2-7; maybe TRBD2 (6 bases). The CDR3 consists of 15 residues. Germline V gene sequence: CDR1 MGHDK, CDR2 SYGVNS. V lost 3 bases, J lost 0 bases, and 12 bases lay in between. The CDR3 loop is CASSDPGLTSYEQYF. CDR3 bases: TGTGCCAGCAGTGACCCGGGACTTACCTCCTACGAGCAGTACTTC.

The rearrangement links TRBV9 to TRBJ2-5; D is ambiguous. Per germline, CDR1 SGDLS and CDR2 YYNGEE. Trimming removed 0 bases from V and 0 bases from J, with 6 bases in between. The CDR3 runs 14 residues. The CDR3 sequence: CASSVGSYQETQYF. CDR3 DNA sequence: TGTGCCAGCAGCGTAGGTTCATACCAAGAGACCCAGTACTTC.

CDR3: CASSYGRPGYNEQFF. The CDR3 DNA reads as TGTGCCAGCAGTTACGGACGCCCGGGGTACAATGAGCAGTTCTTC. This chain connects TRBV6-6 to TRBJ2-1, with D possibly TRBD2 on 5 matching bases. The V gene's germline CDR1 is MNHNY and CDR2 SVGAGI (reference sequence). V shed 2 bases and J shed 4 bases, with 12 bases lying between them. This CDR3 is built from 15 residues.

The genes are TRBV19 and TRBJ2-1; a possible D gene is TRBD1 (6 bases). Per the germline V gene, CDR1 is LNHDA and CDR2 is SQIVND (reference sequence). V was clipped by 6 bases and J by 1 base, with 10 bases between them. This CDR3 has 14 amino acids. CDR3 coding DNA: TGTGCCAGTAGAAGGGGGTCTTCCTACAATGAGCAGTTCTTC. Its translation: CASRRGSSYNEQFF.

V usage is TRBV27 and J usage is TRBJ1-2; TRBD1 agrees at 8 bases. The germline V gene encodes CDR1 MNHEY and CDR2 SMNVEV (reference sequence). J gave up 2 bases and V 5 bases, and 4 bases lay outside the gene matches. CDR3 length: 14 residues. The CDR3 nucleotides are TGTGCCAGCAGTCCAAGGGACAGGAACTATGGCTACACCTTC. Residues: CASSPRDRNYGYTF.